The 22 T cell receptor beta chains below all came from one sample that was sequenced in a study of blood T cell repertoires in COVID-19. Sequencing was performed with immunoSEQ multiplex PCR; in TCRdb, only in-frame clones are kept and a portion is missing. This table holds hundreds of thousands of clones, roughly 86% found once. The source material was peripheral blood. The receptors stem from a woman aged 60-75 years with COVID-19, enrolled during active disease.

V usage is TRBV19 and J usage is TRBJ1-1; tentative D call: TRBD1 (5 bases). Germline CDR1 LNHDA, CDR2 SQIVND (reference sequence). With 7 bases removed from V and 4 bases from J, the gap between germline ends came to 16 bases. The CDR3 is made up of 14 amino acids. CDR3: CASNPRGDRTEAFF. The CDR3 bases are TGTGCCAGTAACCCCCGGGGGGACCGCACTGAAGCTTTCTTT.

The chain joins TRBV18 to TRBJ1-6; tentative D call: TRBD1 (5 bases). The germline V and J ends were trimmed by 7 bases and 6 bases, with 19 bases remaining between them. CDR3 length: 16 residues. In germline, CDR1 is KGHSH, CDR2 LQKENI. In nucleotides, the CDR3 is TGTGCCAGCTTCGCACCAAATAGGGGCGGTAATTCACCCCTCCACTTT. Translating it yields CASFAPNRGGNSPLHF.

The chain combines TRBV10-1 with TRBJ2-2; D not resolved. The CDR3 is 13 residues long. Per the germline V gene, CDR1 is WNHNN and CDR2 is SYGVQD (reference sequence). V was pared by 6 bases and J by 4 bases, with 9 bases between. The CDR3 DNA is TGCGCCAGCAGCGCGGTGGGCACCGGGGAGCTGTTTTTT. Translated: CASSAVGTGELFF.

The chain uses TRBV7-3 and TRBJ2-7, with TRBD2 as a possible D gene (6 bases). Germline V gene sequence: CDR1 SGHTA, CDR2 FQGTGA. V was cut by 0 bases and J by 2 bases, with 11 bases left in between. This CDR3 has 15 amino acids. The CDR3 loop is CASSLTGTGAYEQYF. The CDR3 nucleotides are TGTGCCAGCAGCTTAACCGGCACGGGAGCCTACGAGCAGTACTTC. Using reference TRBV7-3 and TRBJ2-7 for the parts outside the CDR3, the full variable domain is GAGVSQTPSNKVTEKGKYVELRCDPISGHTALYWYRQSLGQGPEFLIYFQGTGAADDSGLPNDRFFAVRPEGSVSTLKIQRTERGDSAVYLCASSLTGTGAYEQYFGPGTRLTVT.

V gene TRBV15 combines with J gene TRBJ2-7; D is ambiguous. CDR1 and CDR2 (germline): LNHNV, YYDKDF (reference sequence). The V end was cut by 1 base, the J end by 0 bases, with 7 bases between. The CDR3 extends over 14 amino acids. The DNA for the CDR3 is TGTGCCACCAGCAGAGGTGCGAGCTCCTACGAGCAGTACTTC. Its translation: CATSRGASSYEQYF. Full variable domain (rest looked up from reference TRBV15 and TRBJ2-7): DAMVIQNPRYQVTQFGKPVTLSCSQTLNHNVMYWYQQKSSQAPKLLFHYYDKDFNNEADTPDNFQSRRPNTSFCFLDIRSPGLGDTAMYLCATSRGASSYEQYFGPGTRLTVT.

The CDR3 sequence is CASTPWTALGNTIYF. The CDR3 region has the DNA TGTGCCAGCACCCCATGGACAGCTCTGGGAAACACCATATATTTT. The chain joins TRBV28 to TRBJ1-3, with a weak D call TRBD1 (6 bases). The germline V gene has CDR1 MDHEN and CDR2 SYDVKM. The length of the CDR3 is 15 residues. Between the trimmed V and J ends, which lost 7 bases and 4 bases, there was a span of 17 bases.

This clone is a singleton in its sample. The chain carries TRBV9 and TRBJ2-7; D perhaps matches TRBD2 (5 bases). The CDR3 has 14 amino acids. V lost 2 bases, J lost 1 base, and 10 bases lay in between. Germline CDR1 reads SGDLS; CDR2 reads YYNGEE. DNA for the CDR3: TGTGCCAGCAGCGTTGATGGGAGATCCTACGAGCAGTACTTC. Translating it yields CASSVDGRSYEQYF.

The genes are TRBV28 and TRBJ1-2; a weak D match, TRBD1 (5 bases). The ends were cut back, 6 bases at V and 4 bases at J, with 9 bases in the middle. The CDR3 runs 12 residues. Germline CDR1 is MDHEN and CDR2 is SYDVKM. CDR3 residues: CASRQTAYGYTF. DNA for the CDR3: TGTGCCAGCAGGCAGACAGCCTATGGCTACACCTTC.

The J gene is TRBJ1-5, the V gene TRBV6-1; 7 bases are a match to TRBD1. Germline CDR1 and CDR2: MNHNS and SASEGT. The V segment lost 2 bases and the J segment 2 bases; nucleotides outside the gene matches: 12. This CDR3 comprises 18 residues. As DNA, the CDR3 is TGTGCCAGCAGTGAAAGAGACAGGGACCTCTTTGGCAATCAGCCCCAGCATTTT. This sequence encodes CASSERDRDLFGNQPQHF.

This chain uses TRBV7-8 with TRBJ2-5, with 15 positions matching TRBD2. CDR3 length: 17 amino acids. Germline-derived CDR1 and CDR2 are SGHVS and FQNEAQ. The V gene end was trimmed by 7 bases and the J gene end by 5 bases; junction bases not matched to a gene: 11. In nucleotides, the CDR3 is TGTGCCAGCATCCGGACTAGCGGGGGGGACATCGGTGAGACCCAGTACTTC. It is translated as CASIRTSGGDIGETQYF.

The chain recombines TRBV2 with TRBJ1-1; no clear D. Germline V gene sequence: CDR1 SNHLY, CDR2 FYNNEI. The ends were cut back, 4 bases at V and 3 bases at J, with 6 bases in the middle. The CDR3 loop spans 12 amino acids. The CDR3 DNA reads TGTGCCAGCAGTGTACAGTACACTGAAGCTTTCTTT. Residues: CASSVQYTEAFF.

The chain carries TRBV20-1 and TRBJ2-5, with no clear D. The CDR3 sequence is 11 residues long. Per germline, CDR1 DFQATT and CDR2 SNEGSKA (reference sequence). The V end lost 6 bases, the J end lost 4 bases, and 9 bases lay between the germline ends. The CDR3 reads CSAPLGETQYF. The CDR3 DNA reads as TGCAGTGCCCCCCTAGGAGAGACCCAGTACTTC.

The chain has TRBV19 and TRBJ1-2, with TRBD1 matching 7 bases. The CDR3 has 14 amino acids. The germline gives CDR1 LNHDA, CDR2 SQIVND (reference sequence). With V trimmed by 5 bases and J by 3 bases, 6 bases remained unmatched. The CDR3 bases are TGTGCCAGTAGTTCCCAGGGGGTCGACTATGGCTACACCTTC. Its translation is CASSSQGVDYGYTF.

The V gene is TRBV7-9, the J gene TRBJ1-2, with D unclear. CDR3 size: 15 residues. Between the trimmed V and J ends, which lost 7 bases and 0 bases, there was a span of 15 bases. Germline V gene sequence: CDR1 SEHNR, CDR2 FQNEAQ (reference sequence). Here the CDR3 reads CASTLLGAANYGYTF. The CDR3 DNA reads TGTGCCAGCACCCTACTTGGTGCTGCTAACTATGGCTACACCTTC.

This clone was seen many times. CDR3 protein: CASSLGARAQYF. DNA of the CDR3: TGTGCCAGCAGCTTGGGGGCGCGAGCCCAGTACTTC. The chain joins TRBV5-6 to TRBJ2-5; unclear D gene. Germline loops: CDR1 SGHDT, CDR2 YYEEEE. The CDR3 consists of 12 residues. The germline V and J ends were trimmed by 0 bases and 9 bases, with 9 bases remaining between them. Full variable domain (rest looked up from reference TRBV5-6 and TRBJ2-5): DAGVTQSPTHLIKTRGQQVTLRCSPKSGHDTVSWYQQALGQGPQFIFQYYEEEERQRGNFPDRFSGHQFPNYSSELNVNALLLGDSALYLCASSLGARAQYFGPGTRLLVL.

The chain carries TRBV2 and TRBJ1-3; D is unresolved. The ends were cut back, 7 bases at V and 0 bases at J, with 16 bases in the middle. CDR1 and CDR2 (germline): SNHLY, FYNNEI. The CDR3 has 16 amino acids. The CDR3 sequence: CASIYMGPISGNTIYF. The CDR3 DNA reads as TGTGCCAGCATTTACATGGGCCCCATCTCTGGAAACACCATATATTTT.

The chain joins TRBV10-3 to TRBJ1-1, with unresolved D. The V gene's germline CDR1 is ENHRY and CDR2 SYGVKD. CDR3 size: 15 residues. Trimming cost V 0 bases and J 1 base, with 9 bases left between them. CDR3 sequence reads: CAISESGEGNTEAFF. CDR3 coding DNA: TGTGCCATCAGTGAGTCCGGGGAAGGGAACACTGAAGCTTTCTTT.

This clone was observed a few times. The rearrangement joins TRBV7-9 to TRBJ1-6, with TRBD1 as a possible D gene (6 bases). Germline V gives CDR1 SEHNR, CDR2 FQNEAQ (reference sequence). The V end lost 1 base, the J end lost 6 bases, and 10 bases lay between the germline ends. This CDR3 comprises 15 residues. CDR3: CASSLGAGVNSPLHF. CDR3 DNA sequence: TGTGCCAGCAGCTTAGGTGCAGGGGTTAATTCACCCCTCCACTTT.

The chain uses TRBV2 and TRBJ2-1; 10 bases match TRBD1. CDR1 is SNHLY, CDR2 FYNNEI, per germline. The CDR3 has 13 residues. V lost 9 bases, J lost 5 bases, and 4 bases stayed unmatched. CDR3 sequence: CASAGQGNNEQFF. The CDR3 nucleotides read TGTGCCAGTGCGGGACAGGGGAACAATGAGCAGTTCTTC.

J is TRBJ2-7 and V is TRBV3-1 (or the pseudogene TRBV3-2); maybe TRBD2 (6 bases). This CDR3 comprises 12 residues. Germline loops: CDR1 LGHDT, CDR2 YNNKEL (reference sequence). Deletions cut 1 base from V and 13 bases from J, with 14 bases between. For the CDR3, the DNA is TGTGCCAGCAGCCAAGTAGAGGGACTCCTATACTTC. Amino acid sequence: CASSQVEGLLYF.

The V and J genes are TRBV5-1 and TRBJ1-5; a weak D match, TRBD1 (5 bases). V lost 5 bases to trimming and J lost 3 bases, with 12 bases between them. CDR1 SGHRS and CDR2 YFSETQ come from the germline V gene. The CDR3 loop spans 14 amino acids. CDR3 loop: CASSPQGINQPQHF. The CDR3 DNA follows: TGCGCCAGCAGTCCCCAGGGAATCAATCAGCCCCAGCATTTT. The full variable domain, its missing parts supplied by reference TRBV5-1 and TRBJ1-5, is KAGVTQTPRYLIKTRGQQVTLSCSPISGHRSVSWYQQTPGQGLQFLFEYFSETQRNKGNFPGRFSGRQFSNSRSEMNVSTLELGDSALYLCASSPQGINQPQHFGDGTRLSIL.

The gene calls are TRBV19 and TRBJ2-7, with D possibly matching TRBD2 (5 bases). The CDR3 has 14 residues. Trimming took 3 bases from V and 8 from J, leaving 17 bases between them. The germline V gene has CDR1 LNHDA and CDR2 SQIVND (reference sequence). The CDR3 coding sequence is TGTGCCAGTAGTATGCGACTGGTTCGGGAAAAGCAGTACTTC. It is translated as CASSMRLVREKQYF.